The 24 T cell receptor beta chains below all came from one sample that was sequenced in a study of OX40 agonist ivuxolimab in advanced cancers. The assay was immunoSEQ multiplex PCR, and TCRdb's table has in-frame clones only and misses some. In the table there are 46,000 or so clones, roughly four fifths of which are singletons. The source was CD4+ or CD8+ T cells sorted from blood, collected in a trial of the OX40 agonist ivuxolimab. All receptors come from an adult with an advanced solid tumor such as melanoma, head and neck, liver or kidney cancer.

V and J are TRBV7-3 and TRBJ1-3, with D possibly being TRBD1 (6 bases). The CDR3 covers 14 residues. Germline V lookup: CDR1 SGHTA, CDR2 FQGTGA. Trimming took off 5 bases at V and 4 bases at J, with 12 bases between the two ends. The CDR3 reads CASSPQGGGNTIYF. The CDR3 coding sequence is TGTGCCAGCAGCCCACAGGGCGGCGGAAACACCATATATTTT.

The J gene is TRBJ2-7, the V gene TRBV7-3; 12 bases match TRBD1. Germline CDR1 is SGHTA and CDR2 is FQGTGA. With V trimmed by 2 bases and J by 2 bases, 4 bases remained unmatched. The CDR3 has 16 residues. The CDR3 DNA sequence: TGTGCCAGCAGCTTAGCAGGGACAGGGGGCCCCTACGAGCAGTACTTC. This sequence encodes CASSLAGTGGPYEQYF.

This chain joins TRBV7-8 and TRBJ1-2; D uncertain. The CDR3 length is 14 residues. The germline V gene encodes CDR1 SGHVS and CDR2 FQNEAQ. V was cut by 0 bases and J by 2 bases, with 7 bases left in between. The CDR3 nucleotides are TGTGCCAGCAGCTTAGCGATGACCAACTATGGCTACACCTTC. Translation: CASSLAMTNYGYTF. Filled out from reference TRBV7-8 and TRBJ1-2, the complete variable domain reads GAGVSQSPRYKVAKRGQDVALRCDPISGHVSLFWYQQALGQGPEFLTYFQNEAQLDKSGLPSDRFFAERPEGSVSTLKIQRTQQEDSAVYLCASSLAMTNYGYTFGSGTRLTVV.

The chain employs TRBV7-2 and TRBJ2-1; no definite D call. The germline CDR1 and CDR2 sequences are SGHTA and FQGNSA. The CDR3 is made up of 14 amino acids. Trimming removed 3 bases from V and 3 bases from J, with 9 bases in between. Written as DNA, the CDR3 is TGTGCCAGCAGCTTCGGGCGGTTCTACAATGAGCAGTTCTTC. Translating it yields CASSFGRFYNEQFF.

This chain joins TRBV4-2 and TRBJ2-2; 13 bases match TRBD2. Trimming at V came to 4 bases and at J to 6 bases, leaving 5 bases not matched to a gene. This CDR3 has 16 amino acids. The germline V gene encodes CDR1 LGHNA and CDR2 YNFKEQ. The CDR3 region is CASSRTSGSGAGELFF. CDR3 bases: TGTGCCAGCAGCCGGACTAGCGGGAGTGGGGCCGGGGAGCTGTTTTTT.

This sequence joins TRBV7-9 and TRBJ2-5; 7 bases map to TRBD2. With V trimmed by 5 bases and J by 5 bases, 8 bases remained unmatched. The CDR3 extends over 14 amino acids. CDR1 SEHNR and CDR2 FQNEAQ come from the germline V gene (reference sequence). CDR3 amino acids: CASSRLGRSETQYF. The CDR3 DNA sequence: TGTGCCAGCAGCCGCCTCGGGAGGAGCGAGACCCAGTACTTC.

The chain carries TRBV7-9 and TRBJ1-2; no clear D. The CDR3 sequence is 15 residues long. V was clipped by 5 bases and J by 8 bases, with 21 bases between them. Germline CDR1 SEHNR, CDR2 FQNEAQ (reference sequence). The chain's CDR3 is CASSAHSRMVGGYTF. DNA of the CDR3: TGTGCCAGCAGCGCTCACAGCAGGATGGTCGGCGGCTACACCTTC.

This chain connects TRBV5-1 to TRBJ1-3, with 7 bases lining up with TRBD1. CDR3 length: 16 amino acids. Germline V CDR1 and CDR2: SGHRS, YFSETQ. J gave up 0 bases and V 8 bases, and 11 bases lay outside the gene matches. CDR3 nucleotides: TGCGCCAGTAGTTCCCGACAGGGTCGCTCTGGAAACACCATATATTTT. Protein sequence: CASSSRQGRSGNTIYF. Using reference TRBV5-1 and TRBJ1-3 for the parts outside the CDR3, the full variable domain is KAGVTQTPRYLIKTRGQQVTLSCSPISGHRSVSWYQQTPGQGLQFLFEYFSETQRNKGNFPGRFSGRQFSNSRSEMNVSTLELGDSALYLCASSSRQGRSGNTIYFGEGSWLTVV.

The chain carries TRBV9 and TRBJ2-1, with 10 bases lining up with TRBD2. This CDR3 is built from 15 residues. Germline assignment: CDR1 SGDLS and CDR2 YYNGEE. V lost 3 bases, J lost 1 base, and 1 base stayed unmatched. The CDR3 region is CASSASGSSYNEQFF. The CDR3, as DNA: TGTGCCAGCAGCGCTAGCGGGAGTTCCTACAATGAGCAGTTCTTC. Filled out from reference TRBV9 and TRBJ2-1, the complete variable domain reads DSGVTQTPKHLITATGQRVTLRCSPRSGDLSVYWYQQSLDQGLQFLIQYYNGEERAKGNILERFSAQQFPDLHSELNLSSLELGDSALYFCASSASGSSYNEQFFGPGTRLTVL.

The rearrangement uses TRBV19 and TRBJ1-3; no firm D call. Trimming took off 7 bases at V and 0 bases at J, with 13 bases between the two ends. Germline CDR1 is LNHDA and CDR2 is SQIVND (reference sequence). The CDR3 is made up of 15 amino acids. DNA for the CDR3: TGTGCCAGTATCGGTAGGCGAAGCTCTGGAAACACCATATATTTT. Protein sequence: CASIGRRSSGNTIYF.

V gene TRBV5-1 combines with J gene TRBJ1-2; D is unclear. Trimming removed 0 bases from V and 2 bases from J, with 11 bases in between. Germline V gene lookup returns CDR1 SGHRS and CDR2 YFSETQ. The CDR3 is 15 residues long. The CDR3 DNA reads TGCGCCAGCAGCTTGGAAGGCTTCAAAAACTATGGCTACACCTTC. The encoded protein is CASSLEGFKNYGYTF.

This clone was seen more than once but under ten times. The CDR3 sequence: CASSAQAGELFF. The DNA for the CDR3 is TGTGCCAGTAGTGCGCAAGCAGGCGAGCTGTTTTTT. V gene TRBV19 combines with J gene TRBJ2-2; D unclear. This CDR3 is 12 amino acids long. In germline, CDR1 is LNHDA, CDR2 SQIVND (reference sequence). The germline V and J ends were trimmed by 5 bases and 11 bases, with 12 bases remaining between them. The complete variable domain, with remaining parts taken from reference TRBV19 and TRBJ2-2, reads DGGITQSPKYLFRKEGQNVTLSCEQNLNHDAMYWYRQDPGQGLRLIYYSQIVNDFQKGDIAEGYSVSREKKESFPLTVTSAQKNPTAFYLCASSAQAGELFFGEGSRLTVL.

The CDR3 DNA reads TGTGCCAGCTCACCAACTCGGCTGGATGGAGGGACAGAGCAGTTCTTC. Protein: CASSPTRLDGGTEQFF. This sequence joins TRBV18 and TRBJ2-1, with D perhaps assigned TRBD1 or TRBD2 (6 bases each). Germline lookup yields CDR1 KGHSH and CDR2 LQKENI. This CDR3 comprises 16 residues. V was cut by 2 bases and J by 10 bases, with 21 bases left in between.

This chain links TRBV5-1 with TRBJ1-1, with D uncertain. V was cut by 5 bases and J by 1 base, with 9 bases left in between. The germline V gene encodes CDR1 SGHRS and CDR2 YFSETQ. The CDR3 extends over 13 amino acids. The CDR3 protein is CASSELENTEAFF. The CDR3 nucleotides read TGCGCCAGCAGTGAGTTGGAGAACACTGAAGCTTTCTTT.

The CDR3 protein is CASSQANYGYTF. CDR3 DNA: TGCGCCAGTTCGCAGGCTAACTATGGCTACACCTTC. The V gene is TRBV5-1, the J gene TRBJ1-2, with D hard to call. The CDR3 extends over 12 amino acids. CDR1 is SGHRS and CDR2 is YFSETQ in the germline V gene. Trimming stripped 8 bases from V and 0 bases from J, with 8 bases between.

The chain couples TRBV28 to TRBJ1-5; unclear D gene. The length of the CDR3 is 14 residues. V dropped 1 base and J dropped 4 bases, with 8 bases sitting between them. Germline CDR1 and CDR2: MDHEN and SYDVKM. CDR3 in amino acids: CASSLFSNNQPQHF. CDR3 coding DNA: TGTGCCAGCAGTTTATTCTCCAATAATCAGCCCCAGCATTTT.

This clone was observed a few times. This chain joins TRBV18 and TRBJ2-3; no firm D call. This CDR3 comprises 13 residues. V dropped 1 base and J dropped 2 bases, with 4 bases sitting between them. Germline CDR1 is KGHSH and CDR2 is LQKENI. The CDR3 is CASSPRNTDTQYF. The CDR3 DNA reads TGTGCCAGCTCACCACGGAACACAGATACGCAGTATTTT. The entire variable domain, with the rest obtained from reference TRBV18 and TRBJ2-3, is as follows: NAGVMQNPRHLVRRRGQEARLRCSPMKGHSHVYWYRQLPEEGLKFMVYLQKENIIDESGMPKERFSAEFPKEGPSILRIQQVVRGDSAAYFCASSPRNTDTQYFGPGTRLTVL.

Relative to its sample, this clone is medium-sized. The chain uses TRBV2 and TRBJ1-1; unclear D gene. Trimming left V 4 bases short and J 1 base short, with 7 bases between. Germline lookup yields CDR1 SNHLY and CDR2 FYNNEI. The CDR3 spans 13 residues. CDR3 loop: CASSVGGNTEAFF. CDR3 DNA sequence: TGTGCCAGCAGTGTTGGCGGGAACACTGAAGCTTTCTTT.

This chain connects TRBV6-4 to TRBJ2-1, with D perhaps TRBD1 (6 bases). This CDR3 is built from 13 residues. Germline CDR1 is MRHNA and CDR2 is SNTAGT. Trimming shortened V by 2 bases and J by 7 bases, and 9 bases separated the two germline ends. CDR3 protein: CASSDARGNEQFF. The DNA of the CDR3 is TGTGCCAGCAGTGACGCCAGGGGAAATGAGCAGTTCTTC.

This sequence joins TRBV6-1 and TRBJ2-2; unclear D gene. CDR1 is MNHNS and CDR2 is SASEGT in the germline V gene. Between the trimmed V and J ends, which lost 3 bases and 2 bases, there was a span of 13 bases. CDR3 length equals 16 residues. In DNA, the CDR3 is TGTGCCAGCAGTGACACGGGTACAGCCAACACCGGGGAGCTGTTTTTT. Translated, it gives CASSDTGTANTGELFF.

Comments on this clone: Germline is not matched at one junction end, which may reflect a read error. The chain combines TRBV11-2 with TRBJ2-3, with D possibly matching TRBD2 (6 bases). Germline V lookup: CDR1 SGHAT, CDR2 FQNNGV. This CDR3 region has 16 residues. The CDR3 DNA sequence: TGTGCCAGCACCTTAGGGGACTTGCCAGCGACAGATACGCAGTATTTT. Translating it yields CASTLGDLPATDTQYF.

This clone was observed a handful of times. The chain couples TRBV10-1 to TRBJ1-5; D uncertain. This CDR3 region has 11 residues. V lost 11 bases and J 11 bases, leaving 16 bases between the germline ends. Germline CDR1 and CDR2: WNHNN and SYGVQD (reference sequence). CDR3 bases: TGCGCCTGTGACCGGAAAATGGCCCAGCATTTT. This sequence encodes CACDRKMAQHF.

The chain joins TRBV5-1 to TRBJ2-7, with 10 positions matching TRBD1. The CDR3 loop spans 15 amino acids. Germline trimming cut 4 bases from V and 5 bases from J; bases unmatched to any gene: 9. Per germline, CDR1 SGHRS and CDR2 YFSETQ. CDR3 nucleotide sequence: TGCGCCAGCAGCCGACAGGGGGCCCTTGGGGACGAGCAGTACTTC. Protein: CASSRQGALGDEQYF.

The chain has TRBV2 and TRBJ1-1; 8 bases agree with TRBD1. V was pared by 5 bases and J by 4 bases, with 6 bases of the junction left unmatched. Germline assignment: CDR1 SNHLY and CDR2 FYNNEI. There are 14 residues in the CDR3. Written as DNA, the CDR3 is TGTGCCAGCAGTAGCCGAACAGGGGGCACTGAAGCTTTCTTT. Its protein product is CASSSRTGGTEAFF.